This T cell receptor beta chain stems from a study of Graves' ophthalmopathy and Graves' hyperthyroidism. The overall study: Stable hyperthyroidism meant no progression to ophthalmopathy within 18 months of follow-up.

Whole-study results and caveats: Stable hyperthyroidism and ophthalmopathy were told apart by a 13-signature model, which achieved almost 90% sensitivity and roughly 76% specificity.

The study amplified TCR beta CDR3 regions using RNA transcripts. A first-round RT-PCR used HTBI primers, followed by a second-round multiplex PCR. Via MiXCR, TCRdb re-called the multiplex PCR reads, giving one row per CDR3 protein. The sample shows approximately 540,000 distinct CDR3 sequences, approximately 37% of them seen only once. This clonotype has a handful of counts. What it binds is not known. Germline CDR1 and CDR2: DFQATT and SNEGSKA (reference sequence). The CDR3 is 15 residues long. J is TRBJ2-3 and V is TRBV20-1; 8 positions match TRBD2. Sequencing was done on a sample of peripheral blood or thyroid tissue (not recorded which). The TCR was taken from an adult man with Graves' hyperthyroidism. The CDR3 nucleotides read TGCAGCGCGCCTATTGAACTAGCGGGCACAGATACGCAGTATTTT. This codes for CSAPIELAGTDTQYF.